This T cell receptor beta chain emerged from a study of STAT3 mutations in large granular lymphocyte leukemia. The V end lost 7 bases, the J end lost 9 bases, and 21 bases lay between the germline ends. The length of the CDR3 is 14 residues. CDR1 LNHDA and CDR2 SQIVND come from the germline V gene (reference sequence). Average productive template count per sample was 40,000 to 45,000. The assay was immunoSEQ multiplex PCR, and TCRdb's table has in-frame clones only and misses some. The table includes over 30,000 clones, approximately 84% detected once. This clone has a single count. Its antigen remains unknown. Findings of the study overall: Every T-LGLL patient had at least one immunodominant TCRbeta clonotype. TCR clonotype switching after therapy occurred in about 35% of the 18 patients.

The J gene is TRBJ1-1, the V gene TRBV19; perhaps TRBD1 as D (6 bases). The origin of this receptor is a man aged 60-69 years with T-cell large granular lymphocyte leukemia. Some clones in this sample may be carry-over from other donors' samples. The material sequenced was peripheral blood mononuclear cells. The chain's CDR3 is CASTMRGTQFKAFF. The CDR3 DNA reads as TGTGCCAGTACCATGAGGGGGACACAATTTAAAGCTTTCTTT.